These T cell receptor beta chains were read from a single sample in a study of T cell responses to AZD1222 COVID-19 vaccine. The method was immunoSEQ multiplex PCR; TCRdb's version includes in-frame clones alone and lacks a portion of them. This table has about 96,000 clones, 88% appearing once. The specimen was peripheral blood, collected on day 0 of AZD1222 vaccination. These receptor sequences come from an adult in good health. Each CDR3 is given with its conserved first and last residue. Fields, in order: CDR3 length, clone size, J gene, D gene, V gene, CDR3 protein, CDR3 DNA. A D gene is named only where the DNA matches it firmly. Clone size is given for some rows only: seen once, a few or many times, or a class if the clone is expanded.

12 | once | TRBJ1-1 | NA | TRBV3-1/TRBV3-2 | CASSSGNTEAFF | TGTGCCAGCAGCTCAGGGAACACTGAAGCTTTCTTT
13 | NA | TRBJ2-7 | TRBD2 | TRBV29-1 | CSATSGSFNEQYF | TGCAGCGCCACTAGCGGGAGTTTCAACGAGCAGTACTTC
14 | NA | TRBJ2-7 | NA | TRBV3-1/TRBV3-2 | CASSLRTGSYEQYF | TGTGCCAGCAGCCTTCGGACGGGATCCTACGAGCAGTACTTC
15 | NA | TRBJ2-2 | TRBD2 | TRBV5-1 | CASSLGGSLTGELFF | TGCGCCAGCAGCTTGGGCGGGAGCCTCACCGGGGAGCTGTTTTTT
13 | NA | TRBJ1-2 | TRBD1 | TRBV10-3 | CAISGTGGYGYTF | TGTGCCATCAGTGGTACAGGGGGCTATGGCTACACCTTC
15 | NA | TRBJ2-1 | TRBD2 | TRBV5-1 | CASSLTSGRTNEQFF | TGCGCCAGCAGCTTGACTAGCGGGAGGACTAATGAGCAGTTCTTC
14 | NA | TRBJ2-7 | NA | TRBV25-1 | CASSEFGGSDEQYF | TGTGCCAGCAGTGAATTTGGGGGGTCCGACGAGCAGTACTTC
15 | NA | TRBJ2-1 | TRBD2 | TRBV29-1 | CSVAGTSGRIGEQFF | TGCAGCGTCGCCGGGACTAGCGGGAGAATCGGTGAGCAGTTCTTC
11 | NA | TRBJ1-2 | TRBD1 | TRBV28 | CASSYPGQVQF | TGTGCCAGCAGTTATCCGGGACAGGTCCAATTC
12 | once | TRBJ1-2 | TRBD1 | TRBV6-5 | CASRGGSYGYTF | TGTGCCAGCAGAGGGGGCAGCTATGGCTACACCTTC
15 | once | TRBJ2-7 | TRBD2 | TRBV15 | CATSRLSGTLYEQYF | TGTGCCACCAGCAGATTGAGCGGGACGCTCTACGAGCAGTACTTC
16 | NA | TRBJ2-7 | NA | TRBV6-4 | CASSDPPSNPHYEQYF | TGTGCCAGCAGTGACCCCCCCAGTAATCCCCACTACGAGCAGTACTTC
14 | NA | TRBJ1-3 | NA | TRBV19 | CASSIDYRQPNIYF | TGTGCCAGTAGTATAGATTACCGCCAGCCCAACATATATTTT
12 | NA | TRBJ2-7 | TRBD2 | TRBV29-1 | CSVGGTTVEQYF | TGCAGCGTTGGAGGGACTACCGTCGAGCAGTACTTC
13 | NA | TRBJ1-1 | TRBD1 | TRBV5-5 | CASSFTGGTEAFF | TGTGCCAGCAGCTTCACAGGGGGGACTGAAGCTTTCTTT
13 | NA | TRBJ2-7 | NA | TRBV7-9 | CASSFAGRHEQYF | TGTGCCAGCAGCTTCGCAGGGCGACACGAGCAGTACTTC
13 | NA | TRBJ1-1 | NA | TRBV6-5 | CASARQENTEAFF | TGTGCCAGCGCGCGACAGGAGAACACTGAAGCTTTCTTT
19 | NA | TRBJ2-1 | NA | TRBV6-4 | CASTLNLFLDGGSYNEQFF | TGTGCCAGCACTTTGAATCTATTTCTTGACGGGGGATCTTACAATGAGCAGTTCTTC
19 | few | TRBJ1-4 | TRBD1 | TRBV6-6 | CASSHQQGTGAITNEKLFF | TGTGCCAGCAGTCACCAACAAGGGACAGGGGCGATAACTAATGAAAAACTGTTTTTT
15 | NA | TRBJ2-1 | NA | TRBV4-1 | CASSQGLAQNNEQFF | TGCGCCAGCAGCCAAGGGTTAGCGCAAAACAATGAGCAGTTCTTC
14 | NA | TRBJ1-3 | NA | TRBV28 | CASSLQGSGNTIYF | TGTGCCAGCAGTCTACAGGGCTCTGGAAACACCATATATTTT
12 | NA | TRBJ2-7 | NA | TRBV3-1/TRBV3-2 | CASSQVTYEQYF | TGTGCCAGCAGCCAAGTCACCTACGAGCAGTACTTC
16 | once | TRBJ1-4 | TRBD1 | TRBV2 | CASSVPGQGDLEKLFF | TGTGCCAGCAGTGTCCCGGGACAGGGGGATCTTGAAAAACTGTTTTTT
15 | NA | TRBJ1-1 | NA | TRBV5-1 | CASSSARRWDTEAFF | TGCGCCAGCAGCTCCGCTCGTAGGTGGGACACTGAAGCTTTCTTT
15 | NA | TRBJ1-6 | NA | TRBV7-8 | CASSLAEVRGAPLHF | TGTGCCAGCAGCTTAGCGGAGGTCCGAGGGGCACCCCTCCACTTT
15 | medium-sized | TRBJ2-1 | TRBD2 | TRBV5-6 | CASSLGPAGVNEQFF | TGTGCCAGCAGCTTGGGTCCAGCGGGAGTGAATGAGCAGTTCTTC
15 | NA | TRBJ1-1 | NA | TRBV14 | CASSQKYGRNTEAFF | TGTGCCAGCAGCCAGAAATACGGCAGGAACACTGAAGCTTTCTTT